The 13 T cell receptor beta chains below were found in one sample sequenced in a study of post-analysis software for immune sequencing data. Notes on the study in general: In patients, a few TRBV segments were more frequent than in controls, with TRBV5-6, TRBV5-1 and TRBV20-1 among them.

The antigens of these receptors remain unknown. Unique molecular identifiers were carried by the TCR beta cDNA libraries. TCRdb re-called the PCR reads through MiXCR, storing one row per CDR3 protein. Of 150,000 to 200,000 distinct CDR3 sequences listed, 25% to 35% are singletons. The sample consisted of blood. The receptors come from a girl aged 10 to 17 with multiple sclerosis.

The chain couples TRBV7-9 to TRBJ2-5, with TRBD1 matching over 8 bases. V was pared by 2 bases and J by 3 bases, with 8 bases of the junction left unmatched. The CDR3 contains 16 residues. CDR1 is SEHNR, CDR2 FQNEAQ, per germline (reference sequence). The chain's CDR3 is CASSLFQGAGEETQYF. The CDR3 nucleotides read TGTGCCAGCAGCTTATTCCAGGGGGCAGGCGAAGAGACCCAGTACTTC.

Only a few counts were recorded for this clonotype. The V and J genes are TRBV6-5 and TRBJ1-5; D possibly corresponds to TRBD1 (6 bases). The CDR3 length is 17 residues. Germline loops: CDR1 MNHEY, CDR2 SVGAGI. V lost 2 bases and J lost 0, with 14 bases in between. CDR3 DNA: TGTGCCAGCAGTTACCCACAGGGATCTCATAGCAATCAGCCCCAGCATTTT. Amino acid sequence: CASSYPQGSHSNQPQHF.

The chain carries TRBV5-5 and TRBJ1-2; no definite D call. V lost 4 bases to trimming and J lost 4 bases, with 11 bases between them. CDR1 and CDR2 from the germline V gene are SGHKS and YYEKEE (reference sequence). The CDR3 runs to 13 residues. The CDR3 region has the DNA TGTGCCAGCAGCCTCCCAGACGGCTATGGCTACACCTTC. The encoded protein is CASSLPDGYGYTF. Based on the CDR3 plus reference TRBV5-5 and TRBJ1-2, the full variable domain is DAGVTQSPTHLIKTRGQQVTLRCSPISGHKSVSWYQQVLGQGPQFIFQYYEKEERGRGNFPDRFSARQFPNYSSELNVNALLLGDSALYLCASSLPDGYGYTFGSGTRLTVV.

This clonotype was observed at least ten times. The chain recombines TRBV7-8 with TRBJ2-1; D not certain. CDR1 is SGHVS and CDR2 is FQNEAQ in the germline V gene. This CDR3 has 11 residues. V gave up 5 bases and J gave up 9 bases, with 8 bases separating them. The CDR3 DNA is TGTGCCAGCAGCCCATGGGGTGAGCAGTTCTTC. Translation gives CASSPWGEQFF.

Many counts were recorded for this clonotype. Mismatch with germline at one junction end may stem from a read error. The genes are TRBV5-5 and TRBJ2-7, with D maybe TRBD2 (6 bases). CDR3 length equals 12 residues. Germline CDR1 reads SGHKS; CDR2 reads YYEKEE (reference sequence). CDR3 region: CASNLDYYEQYF. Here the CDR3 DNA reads TGTGCCAGCAACTTGGACTACTACGAGCAGTACTTC.

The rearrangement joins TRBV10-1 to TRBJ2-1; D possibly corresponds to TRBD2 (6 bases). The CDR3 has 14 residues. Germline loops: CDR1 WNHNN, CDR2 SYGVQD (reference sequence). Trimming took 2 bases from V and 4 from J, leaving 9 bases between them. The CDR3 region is CASSEREFYNEQFF. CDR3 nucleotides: TGCGCCAGCAGTGAGCGGGAGTTTTACAATGAGCAGTTCTTC.

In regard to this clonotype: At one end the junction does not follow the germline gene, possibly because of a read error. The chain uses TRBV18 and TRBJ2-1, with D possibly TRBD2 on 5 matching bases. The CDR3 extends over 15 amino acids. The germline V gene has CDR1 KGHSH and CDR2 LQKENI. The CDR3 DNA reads TGTGCCAGCTCACTTCGTAGCAGCTCCTACAATGAGCGGTACTTC. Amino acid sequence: CASSLRSSSYNERYF.

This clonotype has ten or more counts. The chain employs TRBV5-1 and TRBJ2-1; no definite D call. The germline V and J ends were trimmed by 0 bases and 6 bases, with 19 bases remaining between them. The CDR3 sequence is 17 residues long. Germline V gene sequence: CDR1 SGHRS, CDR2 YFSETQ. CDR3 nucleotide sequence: TGCGCCAGCAGCTTGGGACCCGGGCCATACCGAGGCAATGAGCAGTTCTTC. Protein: CASSLGPGPYRGNEQFF.

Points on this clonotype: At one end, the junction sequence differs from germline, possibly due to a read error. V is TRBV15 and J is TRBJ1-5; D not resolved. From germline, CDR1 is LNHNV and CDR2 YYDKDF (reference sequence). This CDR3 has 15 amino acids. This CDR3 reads CATNLRSTATQLQHF. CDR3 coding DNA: TGTGCCACCAACCTCCGATCTACGGCGACTCAGCTCCAGCATTTT. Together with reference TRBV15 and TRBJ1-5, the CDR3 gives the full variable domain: DAMVIQNPRYQVTQFGKPVTLSCSQTLNHNVMYWYQQKSSQAPKLLFHYYDKDFNNEADTPDNFQSRRPNTSFCFLDIRSPGLGDTAMYLCATNLRSTATQLQHFGDGTRLSIL.

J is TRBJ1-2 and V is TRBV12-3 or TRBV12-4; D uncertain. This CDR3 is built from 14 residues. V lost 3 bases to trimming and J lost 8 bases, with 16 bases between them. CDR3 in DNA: TGTGCCAGCAGTTTCCGGAGGGCGGTTGGAGGCTACACCTTC. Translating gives CASSFRRAVGGYTF.

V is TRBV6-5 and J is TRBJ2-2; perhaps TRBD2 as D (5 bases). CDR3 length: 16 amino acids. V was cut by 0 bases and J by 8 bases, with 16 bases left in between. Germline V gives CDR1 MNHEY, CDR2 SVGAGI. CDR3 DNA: TGTGCCAGCAGTTACTCGTTTTCACTAGTTGTTGGGGAGCTGTTTTTT. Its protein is CASSYSFSLVVGELFF.

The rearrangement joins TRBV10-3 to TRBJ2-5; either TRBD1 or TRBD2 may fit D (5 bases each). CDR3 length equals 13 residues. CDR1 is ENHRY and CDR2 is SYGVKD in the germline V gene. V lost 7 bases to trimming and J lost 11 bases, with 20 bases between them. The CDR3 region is CAINGGPAYAQYF. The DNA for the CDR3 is TGTGCCATCAATGGGGGACCCGCCTACGCGCAGTACTTC.

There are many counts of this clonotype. The CDR3, as DNA: TGTGCCACCAGTGACCCGGGACAGGGGACGGGAGAGACCCAGTACTTC. Protein: CATSDPGQGTGETQYF. The chain joins TRBV24-1 to TRBJ2-5; 10 bases fit TRBD1. The CDR3 is 16 residues long. CDR1 and CDR2 from the germline V gene are KGHDR and SFDVKD. The trim removed 4 bases at V and 4 bases at J, leaving 8 bases unmatched.